This TCR beta chain derives from a study of cytomegalovirus exposure and HLA in healthy donors. Study-level information: Clustering assigned about 76% of the approximately 390 genotyped donors to the Caucasian-associated ancestry cluster.

Healthy individuals who donated bone marrow served as the donors. It was with 60 Vbeta and 13 Jbeta primers that the PCR ran. Measured with immunoSEQ multiplex PCR; TCRdb has only the in-frame clones, and not every one. The sample yields roughly 93,000 clones, around 78% seen once. Study outcomes and limitations: The study flagged around 160 TCR beta chains as cytomegalovirus-associated. In a later analysis, most CMV-associated TCR beta chains appeared HLA-restricted.

Germline-derived CDR1 and CDR2 are SGHRS and YFSETQ. The ends lost 3 bases at V and 3 bases at J; junction bases unmatched: 11. The CDR3 extends over 16 amino acids. About this clone itself: The antigen remains unidentified.

This receptor was taken from a man between 25 and 39 years old in good health and CMV-seronegative. The sequencing sample was made of PBMCs. The chain couples TRBV5-1 to TRBJ2-5; 7 bases align to TRBD2. The CDR3 here is CASSSGIGEGKETQYF. CDR3 DNA: TGCGCCAGCAGCTCGGGGATCGGGGAGGGAAAAGAGACCCAGTACTTC.